The 32 T cell receptor beta chains below come from one sample, sequenced in a study of metastatic and nonmetastatic thyroid tumors. Treatment of any kind had been given to no patient before thyroid surgery. TCRdb re-called clones via MiXCR from the PCR reads. Here the sample spans about 69,000 clones, 12% to 15% being singletons. Sequencing was carried out using blood. The receptor set was obtained from a male donor with papillary thyroid cancer or a benign thyroid nodule (not recorded which). Some clones in this sample may be carry-over from other donors' samples.

At least ten counts were recorded for this clone. This rearrangement joins TRBV11-2 to TRBJ2-2, with a possible D match to TRBD2 (6 bases). Trimming stripped 7 bases from V and 3 bases from J, with 18 bases between. CDR1 is SGHAT, CDR2 FQNNGV, per germline. The CDR3 runs 16 residues. CDR3 DNA sequence: TGTGCCAGCACCCTGAGGTCGGGAGCGGACACCGGGGAGCTGTTTTTT. It translates to CASTLRSGADTGELFF.

In its sample, this clone was seen many times. The chain combines TRBV19 with TRBJ1-5; TRBD1 matches at 10 bases. CDR3 size: 20 residues. V trimming: 2 bases; J trimming: 0 bases; junction bases outside the gene matches: 13. Per the germline V gene, CDR1 is LNHDA and CDR2 is SQIVND (reference sequence). The CDR3 DNA follows: TGTGCCAGTAGTATACCAACCACCGGGACAGGGGTAGGTAGCAATCAGCCCCAGCATTTT. It specifies CASSIPTTGTGVGSNQPQHF.

This clone was seen at least ten times. This chain links TRBV15 with TRBJ2-2; D uncertain. The CDR3 runs to 16 residues. Germline V gene lookup returns CDR1 LNHNV and CDR2 YYDKDF (reference sequence). V lost 0 bases to trimming and J lost 6 bases, with 14 bases between them. CDR3 residues: CATSREEPFSSGELFF. The CDR3 nucleotides are TGTGCCACCAGCAGAGAAGAACCTTTTTCGTCCGGGGAGCTGTTTTTT. Full variable domain (remainder filled in from reference TRBV15 and TRBJ2-2): DAMVIQNPRYQVTQFGKPVTLSCSQTLNHNVMYWYQQKSSQAPKLLFHYYDKDFNNEADTPDNFQSRRPNTSFCFLDIRSPGLGDTAMYLCATSREEPFSSGELFFGEGSRLTVL.

Concerning this clone itself: At one end, the junction sequence differs from germline, possibly due to a read error. This chain links TRBV9 with TRBJ2-5; D is tentatively TRBD1 or TRBD2 (5 bases each). The germline gives CDR1 SGDLS, CDR2 YYNGEE. CDR3 length: 15 amino acids. The CDR3 loop is CASSVPGTDQETQYF. The CDR3 coding sequence is TGTGCCAGCAGCGTTCCCGGGACGGACCAAGAGACCCAGTACTTT.

This clone was seen at least ten times. The rearrangement links TRBV6-6 to TRBJ2-7; 7 bases line up with TRBD2. This CDR3 region has 15 residues. V lost 2 bases to trimming and J lost 0 bases; unmatched junction nucleotides: 4. Germline-derived CDR1 and CDR2 are MNHNY and SVGAGI (reference sequence). The CDR3 bases are TGTGCCAGCAGTTACGGAGGGAGGGTCTCCTACGAGCAGTACTTC. Translated, it gives CASSYGGRVSYEQYF.

In its sample, this clone was seen a few times. The chain combines TRBV6-1 with TRBJ1-3; a weak D match, TRBD1 (5 bases). V gave up 5 bases and J gave up 0 bases, with 8 bases separating them. CDR3 length: 14 amino acids. Germline lookup yields CDR1 MNHNS and CDR2 SASEGT. The CDR3 nucleotides read TGTGCCAGCAGTAGACAGAGCTCTGGAAACACCATATATTTT. Its protein is CASSRQSSGNTIYF.

The rearrangement joins TRBV20-1 to TRBJ1-1; 9 bases match TRBD1. V shed 0 bases and J 0 bases; nucleotides not matched to a gene: 2. Looked up from germline, CDR1 is DFQATT and CDR2 is SNEGSKA (reference sequence). The CDR3 is 15 amino acids. The CDR3 DNA reads TGCAGTGCTAGAGAACAGGGGGCGTTGAACACTGAAGCTTTCTTT. This sequence encodes CSAREQGALNTEAFF.

With respect to this clone: An end of the junction differs from the germline gene, which may be a read error. This chain joins TRBV7-8 and TRBJ2-7; D is uncertain. CDR1 and CDR2 from the germline V gene are SGHVS and FQNEAQ. CDR3 length: 13 amino acids. CDR3 sequence (DNA): TGTGCCAGCAGCTTAGCAGGCCGGGCAGGAGTTTTGTTC. Translation: CASSLAGRAGVLF.

This clone has at least ten counts. The chain is built from TRBV19 and TRBJ2-2; D call uncertain. The CDR3 covers 14 residues. V was pared by 4 bases and J by 0 bases, with 6 bases between. CDR1 LNHDA and CDR2 SQIVND come from the germline V gene (reference sequence). CDR3: CASSSQPNTGELFF. In nucleotides, the CDR3 is TGTGCCAGTAGTAGCCAGCCGAACACCGGGGAGCTGTTTTTT.

This clone was detected many times. The chain has TRBV4-1 and TRBJ2-1; the match to TRBD1 covers 7 bases. The CDR3 has 14 residues. The germline CDR1 and CDR2 sequences are MGHRA and YSYEKL. V gave up 2 bases and J gave up 9 bases; unmatched junction bases: 7. Written as DNA, the CDR3 is TGCGCCAGCAGCCAACCCACGACAGGGCCTGAGCAGTTCTTC. As protein: CASSQPTTGPEQFF.

The V and J genes are TRBV11-2 and TRBJ1-6, with 7 positions matching TRBD1. The germline CDR1 and CDR2 sequences are SGHAT and FQNNGV. CDR3 length: 15 residues. V gave up 4 bases and J gave up 5 bases; unmatched junction bases: 5. CDR3 nucleotides: TGTGCCAGCAGCTGGGGACAGCGGAATAATTCACCCCTCCACTTT. This sequence encodes CASSWGQRNNSPLHF.

This clone was detected many times. V usage is TRBV20-1 and J usage is TRBJ2-1; 9 bases map to TRBD1. The CDR3 has 20 residues. V shed 0 bases and J 2 bases; nucleotides not matched to a gene: 17. The germline CDR1 and CDR2 sequences are DFQATT and SNEGSKA (reference sequence). The CDR3 DNA is TGCAGTGCTAGAGATCTTGGGACAGGGCAGAATACTTGGCCCTACAATGAGCAGTTCTTC. Protein product: CSARDLGTGQNTWPYNEQFF.

This clone was seen a few times. The chain joins TRBV12-3 or TRBV12-4 to TRBJ1-6; D might be TRBD1 (6 bases). The V gene lost 3 bases and the J gene lost 8 bases, with 17 bases spanning the gap. The CDR3 loop spans 16 amino acids. This CDR3 reads CASSFSPTGPDSPLHF. The CDR3 bases are TGTGCCAGCAGTTTTTCCCCTACAGGGCCGGATTCACCCCTCCACTTT.

This clone came up many times. The chain links TRBV6-1 to TRBJ1-1; D unclear. The V end was cut by 8 bases, the J end by 2 bases, with 12 bases between. The germline gives CDR1 MNHNS, CDR2 SASEGT. The CDR3 consists of 13 residues. CDR3 in DNA: TGTGCCAGCCGTTTCCAAACTAACACTGAAGCTTTCTTT. Translating it yields CASRFQTNTEAFF.

The chain combines TRBV6-1 with TRBJ1-5, with a possible D match to TRBD1 (5 bases). The V end lost 5 bases, the J end lost 5 bases, and 19 bases lay between the germline ends. Germline CDR1 is MNHNS and CDR2 is SASEGT. This CDR3 has 16 amino acids. The CDR3 is CASSRADGHGDQPQHF. CDR3 DNA: TGTGCCAGCAGTCGTGCCGATGGACATGGAGATCAGCCCCAGCATTTT.

This clone was found many times. The chain uses TRBV11-2 and TRBJ2-5, with 9 bases lining up with TRBD1. The CDR3 totals 15 residues. Germline V CDR1 and CDR2: SGHAT, FQNNGV. V dropped 0 bases and J dropped 6; count of bases not matched to a gene: 5. The CDR3 bases are TGTGCCAGCAGCTTAGACCCTGGACAGGGGAAGACCCAGTACTTC. It encodes CASSLDPGQGKTQYF.

This clone was found many times. The rearrangement joins TRBV28 to TRBJ2-1; 9 bases fit TRBD2. This CDR3 region has 15 residues. Germline trimming cut 1 base from V and 13 bases from J; bases unmatched to any gene: 11. CDR1 and CDR2 (germline): MDHEN, SYDVKM. The DNA for the CDR3 is TGTGCCAGCAGTTTATCCGGGCGGGAGGGGAGCGGCCAGTTCTTC. Its protein product is CASSLSGREGSGQFF.

This clone was observed many times. The V gene is TRBV4-1, the J gene TRBJ1-1; D is undetermined. Germline V gene sequence: CDR1 MGHRA, CDR2 YSYEKL. This CDR3 is 14 amino acids long. The germline V and J ends were trimmed by 1 base and 3 bases, with 9 bases remaining between them. In DNA form, the CDR3 reads TGCGCCAGCAGCCAAGTTCGGGGAGACACTGAAGCTTTCTTT. Translation gives CASSQVRGDTEAFF.

The chain is built from TRBV20-1 and TRBJ2-3; D may be TRBD1 (5 bases). V lost 7 bases to trimming and J lost 0 bases, with 11 bases between them. Germline V CDR1 and CDR2: DFQATT, SNEGSKA (reference sequence). The CDR3 sequence is 13 residues long. CDR3 loop: CSGLGHSTDTQYF. Written as DNA, the CDR3 is TGCAGTGGACTTGGACATAGCACAGATACGCAGTATTTT.

This clone appeared many times. This chain connects TRBV12-3 or TRBV12-4 to TRBJ1-1; D not certain. The CDR3 has 14 residues. Between the trimmed V and J ends, which lost 3 bases and 2 bases, there was a span of 10 bases. The CDR3 loop is CASSFGLRNTEAFF. In nucleotides, the CDR3 is TGTGCCAGCAGTTTTGGGCTGAGAAACACTGAAGCTTTCTTT.

This clone was observed at least ten times. The gene calls are TRBV5-1 and TRBJ2-2, with TRBD1 as a possible D gene (6 bases). V gave up 0 bases and J gave up 4 bases, with 10 bases separating them. Germline V CDR1 and CDR2: SGHRS, YFSETQ. The CDR3 contains 15 residues. The CDR3 nucleotides read TGCGCCAGCAGCTTGGGAGGGGGACCCACCGGGGAGCTGTTTTTT. This gives the protein CASSLGGGPTGELFF.

This clone has at least ten counts. The J gene is TRBJ1-2, the V gene TRBV9; a possible D gene is TRBD1 (5 bases). CDR1 and CDR2 (germline): SGDLS, YYNGEE. The CDR3 length is 15 residues. With 0 bases removed from V and 4 bases from J, the gap between germline ends came to 13 bases. The CDR3 is CASSVVHGGSYGYTF. CDR3 DNA: TGTGCCAGCAGCGTAGTTCATGGGGGGAGCTATGGCTACACCTTC.

This clone was picked up many times. The J gene is TRBJ2-3, the V gene TRBV4-1; the D gene could be TRBD1 or TRBD2 (5 bases each). The CDR3 is 13 amino acids. Germline V CDR1 and CDR2: MGHRA, YSYEKL. V was trimmed by 6 bases and J by 3 bases, leaving 10 bases between them. As DNA, the CDR3 is TGCGCCAGCAGACCGGGACCAACAGATACGCAGTATTTT. It specifies CASRPGPTDTQYF.

This clone was seen ten or more times. The rearrangement joins TRBV24-1 to TRBJ2-5; 9 nucleotides line up with TRBD2. V shed 4 bases, J shed 0 bases, and the junction held 5 bases outside the gene matches. This CDR3 is built from 16 residues. Germline CDR1 and CDR2: KGHDR and SFDVKD. CDR3 sequence: CATSETSGSYQETQYF. DNA for the CDR3: TGTGCCACCAGTGAAACTAGCGGGTCGTACCAAGAGACCCAGTACTTC.

This clone has a count of ten or more. The chain combines TRBV6-5 with TRBJ1-3; D not resolved. The ends were cut back, 0 bases at V and 0 bases at J, with 12 bases in the middle. The CDR3 has 17 amino acids. CDR1 is MNHEY and CDR2 is SVGAGI in the germline V gene. The CDR3 region is CASSYSIPSISGNTIYF. In DNA form, the CDR3 reads TGTGCCAGCAGTTACTCAATCCCCTCCATCTCTGGAAACACCATATATTTT.

Worth noting for this clone: Being one base from a much bigger clone, this may be a read error. This CDR3 is also generated by other DNA sequences in the sample. The V gene is TRBV24-1, the J gene TRBJ2-3; TRBD2 aligns across 12 bases. CDR1 KGHDR and CDR2 SFDVKD come from the germline V gene. This CDR3 is 16 amino acids long. CDR3 sequence (DNA): TGTGCCACCAGTGATCCTAGCGGGAGGGGCACAGATACGCAGTGTTTT. Protein: CATSDPSGRGTDTQCF.

This clone was detected ten times or more. V is TRBV11-1 and J is TRBJ1-1; maybe TRBD1 (5 bases). The CDR3 totals 15 residues. Germline V lookup: CDR1 SGHAT, CDR2 FQDESV (reference sequence). V was clipped by 5 bases and J by 1 base, with 14 bases between them. The DNA for the CDR3 is TGTGCCAGCAGCCTTACCGGGACGAGGAACACTGAAGCTTTCTTT. This codes for CASSLTGTRNTEAFF.

This sequence joins TRBV6-4 and TRBJ1-5; D is possibly TRBD1 (6 bases). Germline V gives CDR1 MRHNA, CDR2 SNTAGT. V dropped 10 bases and J dropped 3 bases, with 16 bases sitting between them. The CDR3 is 14 amino acids. Here the CDR3 reads CATRETGNNQPQHF. CDR3 coding DNA: TGTGCCACTAGGGAGACAGGCAACAATCAGCCCCAGCATTTT.

This clone came up many times. The chain couples TRBV7-2 to TRBJ2-3; 11 bases match TRBD2. This CDR3 spans 17 amino acids. Germline CDR1 is SGHTA and CDR2 is FQGNSA. V lost 4 bases to trimming and J lost 11 bases; unmatched junction nucleotides: 17. DNA of the CDR3: TGTGCCAGCAGCTCATCGTGGACTAGCGGGTCCTACGGGGGGCAGTATTTT. It is translated as CASSSSWTSGSYGGQYF.

This clone was seen ten or more times. The V and J genes are TRBV2 and TRBJ2-1, with D possibly called TRBD1 or TRBD2 (6 bases each). V gave up 7 bases and J gave up 2 bases, with 12 bases separating them. The CDR3 contains 14 residues. Germline CDR1 reads SNHLY; CDR2 reads FYNNEI. In nucleotides, the CDR3 is TGTGCCAGCAAGGGTAGGGGGGCCTACAATGAGCAGTTCTTC. Protein product: CASKGRGAYNEQFF.

This clone occurred a few times. This sequence joins TRBV6-1 and TRBJ1-1; D is unclear. Per germline, CDR1 MNHNS and CDR2 SASEGT. The CDR3 is 13 residues long. The V end lost 5 bases, the J end lost 2 bases, and 9 bases lay between the germline ends. For the CDR3, the DNA is TGTGCCAGCAGTACAGACATAAACACTGAAGCTTTCTTT. Amino acid sequence: CASSTDINTEAFF.

Ten or more counts support this clone. The V and J genes are TRBV30 and TRBJ1-2; D possibly corresponds to TRBD1 (6 bases). Germline lookup yields CDR1 GTSNPN and CDR2 SVGIG (reference sequence). V was clipped by 1 base and J by 8 bases, with 8 bases between them. The CDR3 sequence is 11 residues long. The CDR3 DNA reads TGTGCCTGGAGTGAGGGGGTAGGCTACACCTTC. Amino acid sequence: CAWSEGVGYTF. Using reference TRBV30 and TRBJ1-2 for the parts outside the CDR3, the full variable domain is SQTIHQWPATLVQPVGSPLSLECTVEGTSNPNLYWYRQAAGRGLQLLFYSVGIGQISSEVPQNLSASRPQDRQFILSSKKLLLSDSGFYLCAWSEGVGYTFGSGTRLTVV.